This T cell receptor beta chain derives from a study of patients and donors after allogeneic stem cell transplantation. This clonotype was recorded a few times. The CDR3 is made up of 15 amino acids. Germline CDR1 DFQATT, CDR2 SNEGSKA (reference sequence). The ends were cut back, 0 bases at V and 9 bases at J, with 20 bases in the middle. TCRdb fed the RT-PCR reads into MiXCR, producing one record per CDR3 protein. The sample has more than 150,000 distinct CDR3 sequences, 24% seen once; the top ten hold 26%. This clonotype was sampled from a human donor who was either an allogeneic HSCT recipient or a stem cell or donor lymphocyte infusion donor (not recorded which). It is not recorded whose cells these are; they may come from a transplant donor. This sequence joins TRBV20-1 and TRBJ1-1; tentative D call: TRBD1 (6 bases). What was sequenced was blood, either unsorted or a sorted T cell fraction (not recorded which). The CDR3 here is CSARDQGPPRAKAFF. The CDR3 DNA follows: TGCAGTGCTAGAGATCAGGGGCCGCCAAGGGCCAAAGCTTTCTTT.